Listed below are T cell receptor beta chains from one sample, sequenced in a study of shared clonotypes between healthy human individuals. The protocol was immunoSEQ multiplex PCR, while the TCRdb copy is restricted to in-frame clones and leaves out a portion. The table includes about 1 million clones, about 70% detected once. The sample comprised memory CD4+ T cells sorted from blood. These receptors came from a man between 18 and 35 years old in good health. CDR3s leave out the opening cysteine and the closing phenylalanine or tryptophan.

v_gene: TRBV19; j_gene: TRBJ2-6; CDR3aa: ASSPGPGANVLT
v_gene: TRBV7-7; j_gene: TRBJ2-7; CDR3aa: ASSPTSGGGGQY
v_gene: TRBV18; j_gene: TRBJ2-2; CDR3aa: ASSPPPPGELF
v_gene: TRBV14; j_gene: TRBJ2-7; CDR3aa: ASSQGTGLYEQY
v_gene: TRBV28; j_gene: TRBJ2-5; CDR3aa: ASSFQRGGETQY
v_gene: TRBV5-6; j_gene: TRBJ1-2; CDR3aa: ASSLLGTQSLVGYT
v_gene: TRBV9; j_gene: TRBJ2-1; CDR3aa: ASSSESGGKGNEQF
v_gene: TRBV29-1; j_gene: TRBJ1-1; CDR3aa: SVERTAVEAF
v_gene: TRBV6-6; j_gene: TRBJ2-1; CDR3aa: ASSTEREQDNEQF
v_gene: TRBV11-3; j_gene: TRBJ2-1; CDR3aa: ASSFRTSGNNEQF
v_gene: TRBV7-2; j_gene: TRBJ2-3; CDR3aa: ASNLYRQGGADTQY
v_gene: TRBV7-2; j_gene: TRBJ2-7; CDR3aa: ASSPSPGSSYEQY
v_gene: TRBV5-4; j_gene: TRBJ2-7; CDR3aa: ASSLRDRGFYEQY
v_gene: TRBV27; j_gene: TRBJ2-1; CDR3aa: ASRGRRGITYNEQF
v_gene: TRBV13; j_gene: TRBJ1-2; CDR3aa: ASSPGQGSYGYT
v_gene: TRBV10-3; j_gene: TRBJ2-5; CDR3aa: AISGAAVQETQY
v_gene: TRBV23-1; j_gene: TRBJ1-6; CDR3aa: ASSQAETNSPLH
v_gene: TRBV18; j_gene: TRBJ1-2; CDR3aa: ASSLSGTANYGYT